The 8 T cell receptor beta chains listed next were all sequenced from one sample in a study of response to subunit inactivated influenza vaccine. One entry per CDR3 protein, called by TCRdb with MiXCR from the RT-PCR reads. The table includes about 700,000 distinct CDR3 sequences, around a sixth detected once. Source: PBMCs from blood, taken roughly 12 days after vaccination. The origin of the receptors is a man aged 45-60 years who received an inactivated influenza vaccine.

This clonotype showed up just a few times. The gene calls are TRBV11-1 and TRBJ2-5; 10 nucleotides line up with TRBD1. Losses at the gene ends were 5 bases for V and 2 bases for J; bases not matched to a gene: 14. Germline loops: CDR1 SGHAT, CDR2 FQDESV (reference sequence). CDR3 length: 18 amino acids. DNA of the CDR3: TGTGCCAGCAGCCCGGGACAGGGGTCCGTCACCCTACAAGAGACCCAGTACTTC. This gives the protein CASSPGQGSVTLQETQYF. The full variable domain, in which reference TRBV11-1 and TRBJ2-5 provide the parts outside the CDR3, is EAEVAQSPRYKITEKSQAVAFWCDPISGHATLYWYRQILGQGPELLVQFQDESVVDDSQLPKDRFSAERLKGVDSTLKIQPAELGDSAMYLCASSPGQGSVTLQETQYFGPGTRLLVL.

The rearrangement links TRBV10-2 to TRBJ1-6, with 8 nucleotides matching TRBD1. Per the germline V gene, CDR1 is WSHSY and CDR2 is SAAADI. This CDR3 contains 13 residues. J was trimmed by 7 bases and V by 8 bases; bases with no gene match: 4. The CDR3 DNA reads TGCGCCAGCTCGGACAGGGCAAATTCACCCCTCCACTTT. Its translation: CASSDRANSPLHF.

A few counts support this clonotype. The genes are TRBV5-1 and TRBJ1-6, with 8 bases aligning to TRBD1. Germline assignment: CDR1 SGHRS and CDR2 YFSETQ. The CDR3 loop spans 14 amino acids. V lost 4 bases to trimming and J lost 5 bases; unmatched junction nucleotides: 2. CDR3 nucleotides: TGCGCCAGCAGCATGACAGGGGATAATTCACCCCTCCACTTT. Its protein product is CASSMTGDNSPLHF. Together with reference TRBV5-1 and TRBJ1-6, the CDR3 gives the full variable domain: KAGVTQTPRYLIKTRGQQVTLSCSPISGHRSVSWYQQTPGQGLQFLFEYFSETQRNKGNFPGRFSGRQFSNSRSEMNVSTLELGDSALYLCASSMTGDNSPLHFGNGTRLTVT.

A few counts support this clonotype. This rearrangement joins TRBV30 to TRBJ1-2; a weak D match, TRBD1 (6 bases). CDR3 length: 13 residues. Deletions cut 0 bases from V and 8 bases from J, with 13 bases between. Germline CDR1 is GTSNPN and CDR2 is SVGIG (reference sequence). For the CDR3, the DNA is TGTGCCTGGAGTGTACAGGGACTTTCCGGCTACACCTTC. It encodes CAWSVQGLSGYTF.

This chain uses TRBV12-3 or TRBV12-4 with TRBJ2-6; 7 bases are a match to TRBD1. The CDR3 consists of 18 residues. V gave up 9 bases and J gave up 1 base; unmatched junction bases: 15. The CDR3, as DNA: TGTGCCAGTCATCTAGGGTACAGGGGCTTTTCTGGGGCCAACGTCCTGACTTTC. Amino acid sequence: CASHLGYRGFSGANVLTF.

The chain has TRBV7-2 and TRBJ1-4; 8 positions agree with TRBD1. The germline V gene has CDR1 SGHTA and CDR2 FQGNSA. This CDR3 contains 15 residues. The J segment lost 5 bases and the V segment lost 6 bases, leaving 8 bases of the junction unmatched. Here the CDR3 DNA reads TGTGCCAGCAGGTTACAGGGGGTTGACAATGAAAAACTGTTTTTT. This codes for CASRLQGVDNEKLFF. Variable domain in full (rest from reference TRBV7-2 and TRBJ1-4): GAGVSQSPSNKVTEKGKDVELRCDPISGHTALYWYRQSLGQGLEFLIYFQGNSAPDKSGLPSDRFSAERTGGSVSTLTIQRTQQEDSAVYLCASRLQGVDNEKLFFGSGTQLSVL.

V and J are TRBV11-2 and TRBJ2-7, with D uncertain. V dropped 5 bases and J dropped 1 base, with 12 bases sitting between them. CDR3 size: 14 residues. CDR1 is SGHAT, CDR2 FQNNGV, per germline. CDR3 nucleotide sequence: TGTGCCAGCAGCCCAAATGTAGGGTCCTACGAGCAGTACTTC. Encoded protein: CASSPNVGSYEQYF.

The rearrangement links TRBV5-5 to TRBJ1-1, with unresolved D. The CDR3 is 14 residues long. Germline V gene sequence: CDR1 SGHKS, CDR2 YYEKEE (reference sequence). Between the trimmed V and J ends, which lost 2 bases and 1 base, there was a span of 9 bases. The chain's CDR3 is CASSFVGENTEAFF. The CDR3 bases are TGTGCCAGCAGCTTCGTCGGGGAGAACACTGAAGCTTTCTTT.